This T cell receptor beta chain was observed in a study of cytomegalovirus exposure and HLA in healthy donors. 60 Vbeta and 13 Jbeta primers were used in PCR. Assay: immunoSEQ multiplex PCR; the TCRdb copy retains only in-frame clones and omits some. Among about 150,000 clones listed, around 68% were seen once. Material: PBMCs. This sequence originates from a man aged 25-40 years in good health and CMV-seropositive.

As DNA, the CDR3 is TGTGCCAGCCGCCATAGCGGGAGGATGGAGACCCAGTACTTC. Its protein product is CASRHSGRMETQYF. The genes are TRBV11-1 and TRBJ2-5; 10 bases line up with TRBD2. The trim removed 8 bases at V and 5 bases at J, leaving 8 bases unmatched. The CDR3 has 14 amino acids. Germline lookup yields CDR1 SGHAT and CDR2 FQDESV (reference sequence).